This TCR beta chain was captured in a study of breast tumors, draining lymph nodes, adjacent tissues. A few counts support this clonotype. The antigen remains unidentified. TCRdb itself ran the multiplex PCR reads through MiXCR, one entry per CDR3 protein. The sample contains under 250,000 distinct CDR3 sequences, roughly 32% of which appear only once. The lymph nodes were axillary draining lymph nodes from breast cancer patients. Germline trimming cut 6 bases from V and 3 bases from J; bases unmatched to any gene: 10. Germline V CDR1 and CDR2: MNHEY, SVGEGT. CDR3 length: 16 amino acids. Study observations and caveats: Most tumor T cells seemingly derive from lymph node, then expand in tumor. Tumor and nontumor repertoires were significantly more similar in luminal-like than in basal-like breast cancer. Tumor TCR diversity was below lymph nodes but above nontumor tissue. Data only fit, rather than demonstrated, lymph node origin of most tumor T cells.

Specimen: axillary lymph node tissue. This receptor was taken from a female donor with breast cancer. Some clones in this sample may be carry-over from other donors' samples. The rearrangement joins TRBV6-2 or TRBV6-3 to TRBJ2-1; 8 positions match TRBD2. Here the CDR3 reads CASRSPLAGSYNEQFF. The CDR3 DNA sequence: TGTGCCAGCAGATCACCATTAGCGGGGAGCTACAATGAGCAGTTCTTC.